This is a list of T cell receptor beta chains from one sample in a study of cytomegalovirus exposure and HLA in healthy donors. TCRdb keeps only in-frame clones here, not all; method: immunoSEQ multiplex PCR. The data contain around 160,000 clones, 80% to 85% of them singletons. Sequencing used PBMCs. The receptors were sampled from a human donor in good health. Each CDR3 is given with its conserved first and last residue. The order of the fields is V gene, D gene, clone size, J gene, CDR3 protein, CDR3 DNA. D genes are given only for firm matches. The size entry is marked missing in some rows and otherwise reads once, few, many or a size class.

>TRBV13|.|.|TRBJ2-1
CASSWDTVYNEQFF
TGTGCCAGCAGCTGGGACACTGTCTACAATGAGCAGTTCTTC
>TRBV6-5|.|.|TRBJ2-3
CASRTTGSTDTQYF
TGTGCCAGCAGAACCACAGGGAGCACAGATACGCAGTATTTT
>TRBV27|.|few|TRBJ2-2
CASSLLSPGLTGELFF
TGTGCCAGCAGTTTATTGTCCCCAGGTCTGACCGGGGAGCTGTTTTTT
>TRBV6-5|.|.|TRBJ1-2
CASSYGRNYGYTF
TGTGCCAGCAGTTATGGCAGGAACTATGGCTACACCTTC
>TRBV4-1|.|.|TRBJ1-5
CASSRGVDQPQHF
TGCGCCAGCAGCCGCGGAGTTGATCAGCCCCAGCATTTT
>TRBV27|.|.|TRBJ1-1
CASSLGPGSGTEAFF
TGTGCCAGCAGTTTAGGGCCAGGGTCGGGTACTGAAGCTTTCTTT
>TRBV4-1|TRBD1|few|TRBJ2-1
CASSRGQGAYNEQFF
TGCGCCAGCAGCCGGGGACAGGGGGCCTACAATGAGCAGTTCTTC
>TRBV7-9|TRBD2|few|TRBJ2-7
CASSLTLAGDEQYF
TGTGCCAGCAGCTTAACGCTAGCGGGCGACGAGCAGTACTTC
>TRBV7-8|TRBD1|.|TRBJ2-5
CASSRRQGRQETQYF
TGTGCCAGCAGCCGACGACAGGGACGGCAAGAGACCCAGTACTTC
>TRBV12-5|TRBD2|.|TRBJ2-7
CASGSGSSGGGEQYF
TGTGCTAGTGGTTCCGGCAGTAGCGGGGGGGGCGAGCAGTACTTC
>TRBV6-6|.|.|TRBJ2-3
CASSPPRRQGTDTQYF
TGTGCCAGCAGTCCCCCCCGTCGTCAGGGCACAGATACGCAGTATTTT
>TRBV11-3|TRBD1|once|TRBJ2-7
CASSLAGTGGFEQYF
TGTGCCAGCAGCTTAGCCGGGACAGGGGGCTTCGAGCAGTACTTC
>TRBV9|TRBD2|.|TRBJ2-4
CASSVGRGGPRVDKNIQYF
TGTGCCAGCAGCGTAGGGCGGGGGGGCCCGAGAGTTGACAAAAACATTCAGTACTTC
>TRBV5-6|TRBD1|.|TRBJ1-2
CASSLAGGSYGYTF
TGTGCCAGCAGCTTGGCAGGGGGCAGCTATGGCTACACCTTC
>TRBV7-2|TRBD2|.|TRBJ2-2
CASSRSGLAGYTGELFF
TGTGCCAGCAGCCGATCGGGACTAGCGGGTTACACCGGGGAGCTGTTTTTT
>TRBV21-1|.|.|TRBJ1-1
CASSTLGRKTGLCNTEAFF
TGTGCCAGCAGCACCCTAGGTAGGAAGACAGGGCTATGTAACACTGAAGCTTTCTTT
>TRBV5-1|.|.|TRBJ1-5
CASTLVGLGPQHF
TGCGCCAGCACTCTGGTCGGTCTAGGGCCCCAGCATTTT
>TRBV9|TRBD1|few|TRBJ1-1
CASSVGIGTGDTEAFF
TGTGCCAGCAGCGTAGGGATAGGGACAGGGGACACTGAAGCTTTCTTT
>TRBV10-3|TRBD1|.|TRBJ2-3
CAITGGGPDTQYF
TGTGCCATCACAGGGGGCGGACCAGATACGCAGTATTTT
>TRBV18|.|.|TRBJ1-2
CASSPPNTGPWEGYTF
TGTGCCAGCTCACCACCGAACACGGGCCCGTGGGAGGGCTACACCTTC
>TRBV5-1|.|.|TRBJ1-4
CASSLGQVNEKLFF
TGCGCCAGCAGCTTGGGACAGGTGAATGAAAAACTGTTTTTT
>TRBV7-6|TRBD1|.|TRBJ1-1
CASSPRQGQNTEAFF
TGTGCCAGCAGCCCGAGACAGGGCCAGAACACTGAAGCTTTCTTT
>TRBV7-2|TRBD2|.|TRBJ2-2
CASSRGGTYTGELFF
TGTGCCAGCAGCCGCGGGGGGACATACACCGGGGAGCTGTTTTTT
>TRBV5-6|.|few|TRBJ1-1
CASSPVSATAGGEAFF
TGTGCCAGCAGCCCTGTGTCAGCCACGGCAGGTGGTGAAGCTTTCTTT
>TRBV9|TRBD2|.|TRBJ2-1
CASTLGLAGGEQFF
TGTGCCAGCACCCTAGGACTAGCGGGGGGTGAGCAGTTCTTC
>TRBV11-1|TRBD2|.|TRBJ2-1
CASSPRERGVNEQFF
TGTGCCAGCAGCCCCAGGGAGCGGGGGGTGAATGAGCAGTTCTTC
>TRBV7-9|.|.|TRBJ2-7
CASSRGSESYEQYF
TGTGCCAGCAGCCGAGGGAGTGAATCCTACGAGCAGTACTTC
>TRBV4-3|TRBD1|.|TRBJ1-2
CASSHGPGTGTIGYTF
TGCGCCAGCAGCCATGGTCCCGGGACAGGGACGATAGGCTACACCTTC
>TRBV11-1|.|.|TRBJ2-2
CASSPAGTANTGELFF
TGTGCCAGCAGCCCAGCAGGTACAGCGAACACCGGGGAGCTGTTTTTT
>TRBV4-2|.|.|TRBJ1-1
CASSQERRSSVAFF
TGTGCCAGCAGCCAAGAGCGGCGGAGCTCTGTAGCTTTCTTT
>TRBV4-1|.|once|TRBJ2-1
CASSHQNEQFF
TGCGCCAGCAGCCATCAAAATGAGCAGTTCTTC
>TRBV2|.|.|TRBJ1-1
CASSDPGRNTEAFF
TGTGCCAGCAGTGATCCAGGGCGGAACACTGAAGCTTTCTTT
>TRBV11-3|.|.|TRBJ2-1
CASSLRVAADDEQFF
TGTGCCAGCAGCTTAAGAGTAGCCGCTGATGATGAGCAGTTCTTC
>TRBV6-4|.|few|TRBJ2-1
CASSDSQNEQFF
TGTGCCAGCAGTGACTCTCAGAATGAGCAGTTCTTC
>TRBV12-5|.|few|TRBJ2-1
CASGLRLVTGNEQFF
TGTGCTAGTGGTCTAAGACTAGTAACGGGCAATGAGCAGTTCTTC
>TRBV10-3|.|.|TRBJ2-2
CAISAIGMIGELFF
TGTGCCATCAGTGCCATCGGTATGATCGGGGAGCTGTTTTTT
>TRBV2|TRBD2|few|TRBJ2-7
CASSEGLGGYEQYF
TGTGCCAGCAGTGAAGGCCTGGGGGGGTACGAGCAGTACTTC
>TRBV9|TRBD1|few|TRBJ2-1
CASSVAGTGVYNEQFF
TGTGCCAGCAGCGTAGCCGGGACAGGGGTATACAATGAGCAGTTCTTC
>TRBV2|.|.|TRBJ2-2
CASKLTENTGELFF
TGTGCCAGCAAACTTACCGAGAACACCGGGGAGCTGTTTTTT
>TRBV7-2|.|.|TRBJ1-2
CASSFREGGYTF
TGTGCCAGCAGCTTTCGAGAGGGCGGCTACACCTTC
>TRBV4-1|.|few|TRBJ2-7
CASSQPETAKSYEQYF
TGCGCCAGCAGCCAACCCGAGACAGCGAAATCCTACGAGCAGTACTTC
>TRBV7-9|TRBD2|.|TRBJ2-1
CASSAGGTSGYNEQFF
TGTGCCAGCAGCGCAGGCGGGACTAGCGGCTACAATGAGCAGTTCTTC
>TRBV11-3|TRBD2|.|TRBJ2-5
CASSSKRNSGGAETQYF
TGTGCCAGCAGCTCCAAAAGGAATAGCGGGGGGGCCGAGACCCAGTACTTC
>TRBV11-3|.|once|TRBJ2-2
CASSRGSGELFF
TGTGCCAGCAGCCGTGGCTCCGGGGAGCTGTTTTTT
>TRBV28|.|.|TRBJ1-5
CASSSQGYSNQPQHF
TGTGCCAGCAGTTCACAGGGTTATAGCAATCAGCCCCAGCATTTT
>TRBV2|TRBD1|.|TRBJ2-1
CASRTGTESYNEQFF
TGTGCCAGTCGGACCGGGACAGAATCCTACAATGAGCAGTTCTTC
>TRBV7-9|.|.|TRBJ2-7
CASSLGQGRYEQYF
TGTGCCAGCAGCTTAGGGCAGGGTAGGTACGAGCAGTACTTC
>TRBV7-9|.|.|TRBJ2-3
CASSKSGLSVTQYF
TGTGCCAGCAGCAAATCGGGACTCTCGGTTACGCAGTATTTT
>TRBV4-3|TRBD1|.|TRBJ1-2
CASSQDRSGGYGYTF
TGCGCCAGCAGCCAAGATCGGTCAGGGGGCTATGGCTACACCTTC
>TRBV2|.|.|TRBJ1-2
CASSPGFIGGGYTF
TGTGCCAGCAGTCCCGGGTTCATTGGAGGCGGCTACACCTTC
>TRBV19|TRBD1|few|TRBJ2-7
CASSSGQGRSYEQYF
TGTGCCAGTAGTTCGGGACAGGGGCGATCCTACGAGCAGTACTTC